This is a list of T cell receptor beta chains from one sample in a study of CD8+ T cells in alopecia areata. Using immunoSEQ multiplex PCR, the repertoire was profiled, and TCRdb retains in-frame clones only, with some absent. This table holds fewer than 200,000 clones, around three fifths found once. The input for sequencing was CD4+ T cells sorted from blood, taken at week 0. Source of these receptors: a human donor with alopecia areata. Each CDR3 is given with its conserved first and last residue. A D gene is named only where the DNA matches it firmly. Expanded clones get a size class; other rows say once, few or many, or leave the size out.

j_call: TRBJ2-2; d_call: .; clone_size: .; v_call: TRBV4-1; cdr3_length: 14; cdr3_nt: TGCGCCAGCAGCCAAGACAGGTCCACCGGGGAGCTGTTTTTT; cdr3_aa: CASSQDRSTGELFF
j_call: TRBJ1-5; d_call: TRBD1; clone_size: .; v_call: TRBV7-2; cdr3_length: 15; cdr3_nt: TGTGCCAGCAGCTTAGACCAGGGGGCCAGGCAGCCCCAGCATTTT; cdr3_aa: CASSLDQGARQPQHF
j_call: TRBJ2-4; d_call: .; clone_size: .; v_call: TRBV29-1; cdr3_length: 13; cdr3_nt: TGCAGCGTGGGCCCGCTCAAGTCAAACATTCAGTACTTC; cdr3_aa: CSVGPLKSNIQYF
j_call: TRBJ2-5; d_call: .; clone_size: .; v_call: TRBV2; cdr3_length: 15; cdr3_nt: TGTGCCAGCAGTGAACGAGGGCGGTCTCAAGAGACCCAGTACTTC; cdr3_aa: CASSERGRSQETQYF
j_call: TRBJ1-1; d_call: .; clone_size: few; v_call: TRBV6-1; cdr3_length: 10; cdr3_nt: TGTGCCAGCAGTTCCAGGGGAGCTTTCTTT; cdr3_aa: CASSSRGAFF
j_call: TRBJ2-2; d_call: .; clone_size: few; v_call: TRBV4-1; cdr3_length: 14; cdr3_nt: TGCGCCAGCAGGCGACAGCAGAACACCGGGGAGCTGTTTTTT; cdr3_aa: CASRRQQNTGELFF
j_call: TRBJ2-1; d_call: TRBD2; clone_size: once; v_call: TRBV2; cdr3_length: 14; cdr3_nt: TGTGCCAGCAGAGCCAGGACTAGCGGGGATGAGCAGTTCTTC; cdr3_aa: CASRARTSGDEQFF
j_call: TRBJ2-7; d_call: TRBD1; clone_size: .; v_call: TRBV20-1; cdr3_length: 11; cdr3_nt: TGCAGCCCGGGACAGGGTAACGAGCAGTACTTC; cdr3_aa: CSPGQGNEQYF
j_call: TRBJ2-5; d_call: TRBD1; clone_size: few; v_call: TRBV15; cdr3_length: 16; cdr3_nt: TGTGCCACCAGCACAACCCCGGGACAGGGGGCAGAGACCCAGTACTTC; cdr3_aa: CATSTTPGQGAETQYF
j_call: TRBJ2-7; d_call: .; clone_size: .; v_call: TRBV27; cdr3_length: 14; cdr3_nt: TGTGCCAGCAGTTTGGGGCAGGGGGGCTACGAGCAGTACTTC; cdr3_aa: CASSLGQGGYEQYF
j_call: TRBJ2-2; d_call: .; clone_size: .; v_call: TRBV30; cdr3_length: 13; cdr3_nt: TGTGCCTGGAGTGCTGGGGTAACCGGGGAGCTGTTTTTT; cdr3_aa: CAWSAGVTGELFF
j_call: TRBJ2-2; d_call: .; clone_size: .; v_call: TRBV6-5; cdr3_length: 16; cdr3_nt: TGTGCCAGCAGTTACTCGGGACAAGGATGGACCGGGGAGCTGTTTTTT; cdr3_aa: CASSYSGQGWTGELFF
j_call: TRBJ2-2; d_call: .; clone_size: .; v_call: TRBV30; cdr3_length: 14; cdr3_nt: TGTGCCTGGGGCCTAACCCGAGGCAGCGGGGAGCTGTTTTTT; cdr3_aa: CAWGLTRGSGELFF
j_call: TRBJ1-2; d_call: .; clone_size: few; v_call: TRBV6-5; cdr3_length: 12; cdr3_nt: TGTGCCAGCAGTTACGGGCAAGATGGCTACACCTTC; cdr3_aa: CASSYGQDGYTF
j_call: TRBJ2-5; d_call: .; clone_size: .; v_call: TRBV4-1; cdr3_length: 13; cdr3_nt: TGCGCCAGCAGCCGGAGGTACCAAGAGACCCAGTACTTC; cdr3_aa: CASSRRYQETQYF
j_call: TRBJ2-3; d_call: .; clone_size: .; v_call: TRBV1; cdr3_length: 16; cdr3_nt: TGCACCAGCAGCCAACTCGCGGGGACTTCCAAAGATACGCAGTATTTT; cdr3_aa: CTSSQLAGTSKDTQYF
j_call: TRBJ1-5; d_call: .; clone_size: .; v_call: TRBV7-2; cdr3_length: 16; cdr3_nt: TGTGCCAGCAGCCCCTGGGGGGGAGGCAGCAATCAGCCCCAGCATTTT; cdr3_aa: CASSPWGGGSNQPQHF
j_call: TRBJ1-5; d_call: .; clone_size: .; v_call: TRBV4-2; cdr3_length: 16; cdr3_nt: TGTGCCAGCAGCCAAGGCGGGACACAAAGCAATCAGCCCCAGCATTTT; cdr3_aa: CASSQGGTQSNQPQHF
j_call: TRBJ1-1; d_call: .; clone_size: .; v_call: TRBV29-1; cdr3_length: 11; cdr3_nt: TGCAGCGTTGCTAGGGTCACTGAAGCTTTCTTT; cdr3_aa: CSVARVTEAFF
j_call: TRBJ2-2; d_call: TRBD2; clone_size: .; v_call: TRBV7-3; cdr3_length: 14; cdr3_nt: TGTGCCAGCAGCTCGACTAGCGGCACCGGGGAGCTGTTTTTT; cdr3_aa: CASSSTSGTGELFF
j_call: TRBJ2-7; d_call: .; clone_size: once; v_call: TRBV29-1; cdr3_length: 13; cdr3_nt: TGCAGCGTTCGTTCTGAGGGTCCCTACGAGCAGTACTTC; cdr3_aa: CSVRSEGPYEQYF
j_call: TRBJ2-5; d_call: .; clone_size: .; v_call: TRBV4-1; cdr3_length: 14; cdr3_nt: TGCGCCAGCAGCCCAGGACAGCACCAAGAGACCCAGTACTTC; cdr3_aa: CASSPGQHQETQYF
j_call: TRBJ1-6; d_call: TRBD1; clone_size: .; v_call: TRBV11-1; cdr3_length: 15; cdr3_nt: TGTGCCAGCAGACCGACAGGGGCGCCCAATTCACCCCTCCACTTT; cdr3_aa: CASRPTGAPNSPLHF
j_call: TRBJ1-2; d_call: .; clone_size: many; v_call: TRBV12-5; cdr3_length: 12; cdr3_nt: TGTGCTAGTGGCCAAGACAGGTTTGGCTACACCTTC; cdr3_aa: CASGQDRFGYTF
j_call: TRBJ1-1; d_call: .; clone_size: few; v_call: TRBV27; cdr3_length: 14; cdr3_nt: TGTGCCAGCAGTATCAGGGACGGCAACACTGAAGCTTTCTTT; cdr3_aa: CASSIRDGNTEAFF
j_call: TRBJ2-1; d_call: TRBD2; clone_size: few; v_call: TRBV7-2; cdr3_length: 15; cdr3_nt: TGTGCCAGCAGCCTGACTAGCGGGGGGGCATATGAGCAGTTCTTC; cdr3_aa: CASSLTSGGAYEQFF
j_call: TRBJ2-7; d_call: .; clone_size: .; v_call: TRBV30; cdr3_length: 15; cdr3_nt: TGTGCCTCGGGCGCCTCCGGGGGGCTATTGTACGAGCAGTACTTC; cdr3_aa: CASGASGGLLYEQYF
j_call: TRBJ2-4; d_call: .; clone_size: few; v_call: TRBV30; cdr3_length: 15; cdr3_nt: TGTGCCTGGAGTGTACTTGGGACAGCCAAAAACATTCAGTACTTC; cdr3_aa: CAWSVLGTAKNIQYF
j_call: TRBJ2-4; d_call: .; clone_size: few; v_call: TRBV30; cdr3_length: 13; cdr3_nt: TGTGCCTGGGGCGGACAGCCCCCAAACATTCAGTACTTC; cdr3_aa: CAWGGQPPNIQYF
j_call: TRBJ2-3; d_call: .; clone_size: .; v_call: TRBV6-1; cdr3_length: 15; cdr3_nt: TGTGCCAGCAGTGATGGGGGCTTGGCTACAGATACGCAGTATTTT; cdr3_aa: CASSDGGLATDTQYF
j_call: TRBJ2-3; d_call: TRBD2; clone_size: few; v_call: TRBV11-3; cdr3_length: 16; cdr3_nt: TGTGCCAGCAGCCCAGGGACTAGCGGGGGGTCAGATACGCAGTATTTT; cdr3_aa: CASSPGTSGGSDTQYF
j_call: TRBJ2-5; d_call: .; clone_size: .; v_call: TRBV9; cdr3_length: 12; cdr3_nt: TGTGCCAGCAGCGGGAGCGAAGAGACCCAGTACTTC; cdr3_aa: CASSGSEETQYF
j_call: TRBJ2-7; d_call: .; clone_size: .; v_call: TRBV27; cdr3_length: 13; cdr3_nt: TGTGCCAGCGCGGACAGTCTAAGGAGAGAGCAGTACTTC; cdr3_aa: CASADSLRREQYF
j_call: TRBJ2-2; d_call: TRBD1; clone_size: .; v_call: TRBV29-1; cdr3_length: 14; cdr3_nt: TGCAGCGTTGTACTTACAGGGGACACCGGGGAGCTGTTTTTT; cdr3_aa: CSVVLTGDTGELFF
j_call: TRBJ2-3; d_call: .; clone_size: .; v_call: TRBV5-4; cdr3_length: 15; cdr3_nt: TGTGCCAGCAGTATTCAGGGGGGTAGGACAGATACGCAGTATTTT; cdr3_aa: CASSIQGGRTDTQYF
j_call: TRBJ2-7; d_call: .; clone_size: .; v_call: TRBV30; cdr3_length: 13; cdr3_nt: TGTGCCTGGAGTGGCGGAGTTACCTACGAGCAGTACTTC; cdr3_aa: CAWSGGVTYEQYF
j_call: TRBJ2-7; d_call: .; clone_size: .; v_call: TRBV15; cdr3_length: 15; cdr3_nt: TGTGCCACCAGCAGAGCACAGGACTTTAAGTACGAGCAGTACTTC; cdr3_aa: CATSRAQDFKYEQYF
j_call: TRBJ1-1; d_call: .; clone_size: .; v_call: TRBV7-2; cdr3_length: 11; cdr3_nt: TGTGCCAGCAGTCCGCAAGGAGAAGCTTTCTTT; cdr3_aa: CASSPQGEAFF
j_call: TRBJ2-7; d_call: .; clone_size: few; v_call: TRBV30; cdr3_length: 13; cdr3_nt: TGTGCCTGGAGTGTACCCGGCCAATACGAGCAGTACTTC; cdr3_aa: CAWSVPGQYEQYF
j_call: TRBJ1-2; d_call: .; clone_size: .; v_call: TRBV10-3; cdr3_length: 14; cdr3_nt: TGTGCCATCAGTGAGACAGGAGAAATCTATGGCTACACCTTC; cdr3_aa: CAISETGEIYGYTF
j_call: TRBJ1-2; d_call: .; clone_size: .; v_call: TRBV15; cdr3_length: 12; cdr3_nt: TGTGCCACATCGAGAGGTTACGATGGCTACACCTTC; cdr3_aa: CATSRGYDGYTF
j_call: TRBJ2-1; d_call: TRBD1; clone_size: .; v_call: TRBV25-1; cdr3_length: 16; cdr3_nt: TGTGCCAGCAGTGAATACTCCGGGACAGGGGGAAATGAGCAGTTCTTC; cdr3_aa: CASSEYSGTGGNEQFF
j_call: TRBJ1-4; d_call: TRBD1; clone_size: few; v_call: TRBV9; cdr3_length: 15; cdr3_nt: TGTGCCAGCAGCGGAGGACAGGGGGTGGTTGAAAAACTGTTTTTT; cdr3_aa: CASSGGQGVVEKLFF
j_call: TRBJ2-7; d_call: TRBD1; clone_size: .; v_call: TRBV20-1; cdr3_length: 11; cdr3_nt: TGCAGTGCGAGACAGGGGAACGAGCAGTACTTC; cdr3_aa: CSARQGNEQYF
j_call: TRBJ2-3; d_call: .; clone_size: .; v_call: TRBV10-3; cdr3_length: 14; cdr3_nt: TGTGCCATCAGTGAGTCCCGTGGTCTGGATACGCAGTATTTT; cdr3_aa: CAISESRGLDTQYF
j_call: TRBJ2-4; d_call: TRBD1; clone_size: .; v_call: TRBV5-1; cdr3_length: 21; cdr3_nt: TGCGCCAGCAGCTGGACCCTGACAGGGCCCACGTCAACGCCAGCCAAAAACATTCAGTACTTC; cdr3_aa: CASSWTLTGPTSTPAKNIQYF
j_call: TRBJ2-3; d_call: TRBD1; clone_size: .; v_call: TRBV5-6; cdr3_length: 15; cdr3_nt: TGTGCCAGCAGCTTGAGGGACAGGGGTTCAGATACGCAGTATTTT; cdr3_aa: CASSLRDRGSDTQYF